The rows below give T cell receptor beta chains drawn from one sample of a study of T cells in Graves' hyperthyroidism and ophthalmopathy. TCRdb itself ran the multiplex PCR reads through MiXCR, one entry per CDR3 protein. The table lists 700,000 or so distinct CDR3 sequences, more than 12% of them singletons. Sequences were obtained from blood. Receptors were obtained from a woman in her 50s with Graves' ophthalmopathy. Each CDR3 is given with its conserved first and last residue. A D gene is named only where the DNA matches it firmly. Only part of the rows carry a size: once, few, many, or a class if the clone is expanded.

CDR3nt: TGTGCCAGCCAAACTAAAATGAACACTGAAGCTTTCTTT
CDR3aa: CASQTKMNTEAFF
abundance: many
d_gene: NA
j_gene: TRBJ1-1
v_gene: TRBV10-3

CDR3nt: TGCGCCAGCAGCTTGATCCCCAACAATGAGCAGTTCTTC
CDR3aa: CASSLIPNNEQFF
abundance: many
d_gene: NA
j_gene: TRBJ2-1
v_gene: TRBV5-1

CDR3nt: TGCGCCAGCAGCCAAGAAACCCTAGCGGGAGTTGGTGAGCAGTTCTTC
CDR3aa: CASSQETLAGVGEQFF
abundance: NA
d_gene: TRBD2
j_gene: TRBJ2-1
v_gene: TRBV4-3

CDR3nt: TGTGCCAGCAGCTCCGACCGACGATCTGGCTACACCTTC
CDR3aa: CASSSDRRSGYTF
abundance: many
d_gene: NA
j_gene: TRBJ1-2
v_gene: TRBV7-3

CDR3nt: TGTGCCAGCAGAGCCGAGATAGGGCAGCTCCAGCATTTT
CDR3aa: CASRAEIGQLQHF
abundance: many
d_gene: NA
j_gene: TRBJ1-5
v_gene: TRBV2

CDR3nt: TGTGCCAGCACACGACTGGGTGGCTACACCTTC
CDR3aa: CASTRLGGYTF
abundance: many
d_gene: NA
j_gene: TRBJ1-2
v_gene: TRBV6-1

CDR3nt: TGCGCCAGCAGCCAACTAACATGGGCGGATGAGACCCAGTACTTC
CDR3aa: CASSQLTWADETQYF
abundance: once
d_gene: NA
j_gene: TRBJ2-5
v_gene: TRBV4-3

CDR3nt: TGTGCCAGCAGTGTGTTCAGGGGTTTCACTGAAGCTTTCTTT
CDR3aa: CASSVFRGFTEAFF
abundance: many
d_gene: NA
j_gene: TRBJ1-1
v_gene: TRBV2

CDR3nt: TGTGCCAGCAGCACACACGATTTAACAGGGGTGGGTTCCGAGCAGTACTTC
CDR3aa: CASSTHDLTGVGSEQYF
abundance: many
d_gene: TRBD1
j_gene: TRBJ2-7
v_gene: TRBV7-9

CDR3nt: TGTGCCTGGAGTGTTGGAGGGTTTCTATACGGGCAGTACTTC
CDR3aa: CAWSVGGFLYGQYF
abundance: few
d_gene: NA
j_gene: TRBJ2-7
v_gene: TRBV30

CDR3nt: TGTGCCGGGCGGGAGGGGAGCGACGAGCAGTACTTC
CDR3aa: CAGREGSDEQYF
abundance: many
d_gene: TRBD2
j_gene: TRBJ2-7
v_gene: TRBV7-9

CDR3nt: TGTGCCAGTAGTATATTTCCGGGAACCTACGAGCAGTACTTC
CDR3aa: CASSIFPGTYEQYF
abundance: once
d_gene: NA
j_gene: TRBJ2-7
v_gene: TRBV19

CDR3nt: TGCGCCAGCAGCCAAGATGGGGGGGGTACACCCTACGAGCAGTACTTC
CDR3aa: CASSQDGGGTPYEQYF
abundance: many
d_gene: TRBD2
j_gene: TRBJ2-7
v_gene: TRBV4-1

CDR3nt: TGCGCCAGCAGCTCCGGACAGGGTACGGATGAGCAGTTCTTC
CDR3aa: CASSSGQGTDEQFF
abundance: many
d_gene: TRBD1
j_gene: TRBJ2-1
v_gene: TRBV5-1

CDR3nt: TGTGCCAGCAGTGACGGAGACAGGGGTAATTCACCCCTCCACTTT
CDR3aa: CASSDGDRGNSPLHF
abundance: many
d_gene: TRBD1
j_gene: TRBJ1-6
v_gene: TRBV6-1

CDR3nt: TGTGCCAGCAGCTTAGGTCCAGGGGGCATTACAGATACGCAGTATTTT
CDR3aa: CASSLGPGGITDTQYF
abundance: NA
d_gene: TRBD1
j_gene: TRBJ2-3
v_gene: TRBV7-9

CDR3nt: TGTGCCAGCAGTGAAGCCGCGACTAGCGGGAGGGCTTATGAGACCCAGTACTTC
CDR3aa: CASSEAATSGRAYETQYF
abundance: few
d_gene: TRBD2
j_gene: TRBJ2-5
v_gene: TRBV6-1

CDR3nt: TGCAGCGTTGAACCGGGACAAGAAGCTTTCTTT
CDR3aa: CSVEPGQEAFF
abundance: NA
d_gene: NA
j_gene: TRBJ1-1
v_gene: TRBV29-1

CDR3nt: TGTGCCAGCAGCCTAAGAGGGCTAGCGGGAGGCCCCTATGGGGAGACCCAGTACTTC
CDR3aa: CASSLRGLAGGPYGETQYF
abundance: many
d_gene: TRBD2
j_gene: TRBJ2-5
v_gene: TRBV7-2

CDR3nt: TGTGCCAGCAGTTTTGGACAGGGCGAGCAGCCCCAGCATTTT
CDR3aa: CASSFGQGEQPQHF
abundance: many
d_gene: TRBD1
j_gene: TRBJ1-5
v_gene: TRBV12-3/TRBV12-4

CDR3nt: TGTGCCAGCAGTTTCGGGAACTTAAAAGAGACCCAGTACTTC
CDR3aa: CASSFGNLKETQYF
abundance: NA
d_gene: NA
j_gene: TRBJ2-5
v_gene: TRBV27

CDR3nt: TGCAGTGCCCCTGACAGGCTCGTGCCCCAGGAGACCCAGTACTTC
CDR3aa: CSAPDRLVPQETQYF
abundance: many
d_gene: NA
j_gene: TRBJ2-5
v_gene: TRBV20-1

CDR3nt: TGTGCCAGTAGTATTGGCGGGAGCCCATCCTACGAGCAGTACTTC
CDR3aa: CASSIGGSPSYEQYF
abundance: NA
d_gene: TRBD2
j_gene: TRBJ2-7
v_gene: TRBV19

CDR3nt: TGTGCCAGCAGTTCAGGGTACGGAGAGACCCAGTACTTC
CDR3aa: CASSSGYGETQYF
abundance: many
d_gene: NA
j_gene: TRBJ2-5
v_gene: TRBV6-2/TRBV6-3

CDR3nt: TGTGCCAGCAGTTTATCTAGCGGGCTCTCCTACGAGCAGTACTTC
CDR3aa: CASSLSSGLSYEQYF
abundance: NA
d_gene: TRBD2
j_gene: TRBJ2-7
v_gene: TRBV6-2/TRBV6-3

CDR3nt: TGTGCCAGCAGGCTGGGGATTAACTATGGCTACACCTTC
CDR3aa: CASRLGINYGYTF
abundance: many
d_gene: NA
j_gene: TRBJ1-2
v_gene: TRBV27

CDR3nt: TGTGCCAGCAGCTCCCAGGTTGAAAAACTGTTTTTT
CDR3aa: CASSSQVEKLFF
abundance: NA
d_gene: NA
j_gene: TRBJ1-4
v_gene: TRBV7-9

CDR3nt: TGTGCCAGCGGTCTACCGACCCAGTACTTC
CDR3aa: CASGLPTQYF
abundance: many
d_gene: NA
j_gene: TRBJ2-5
v_gene: TRBV6-1

CDR3nt: TGTGCCAGCAGTGACAGGATCGAGCAGTACTTC
CDR3aa: CASSDRIEQYF
abundance: many
d_gene: NA
j_gene: TRBJ2-7
v_gene: TRBV2

CDR3nt: TGTGCCAGCAGCTTGTATACGGGAGGCGGCAGGGGGTGGTATGGCACTGAAGCTTTCTTT
CDR3aa: CASSLYTGGGRGWYGTEAFF
abundance: NA
d_gene: TRBD1
j_gene: TRBJ1-1
v_gene: TRBV5-6

CDR3nt: TGCAGTGCTAGAGTCTTTAACCAAGAGACCCAGTACTTC
CDR3aa: CSARVFNQETQYF
abundance: NA
d_gene: NA
j_gene: TRBJ2-5
v_gene: TRBV20-1

CDR3nt: TGTGCCAGTAGTATACGGTTCCAAGAGACCCAGTACTTC
CDR3aa: CASSIRFQETQYF
abundance: NA
d_gene: NA
j_gene: TRBJ2-5
v_gene: TRBV19